Each of the 6 T cell receptor beta chains below was sequenced from the same sample in a study of blood T cells in healthy people across ages. A sample-barcoded 5' primer and a J-beta primer mix were used in a second PCR of roughly 7 to 12 cycles. TCRdb fed the 5' RACE reads into MiXCR, producing one record per CDR3 protein. This table holds about 1,600,000 distinct CDR3 sequences, roughly 45% found once. Sequencing used blood. Receptors originate from a woman in her late teens or twenties in good health.

J is TRBJ2-5 and V is TRBV7-9; maybe TRBD2 (5 bases). The CDR3 contains 14 residues. V was cut by 5 bases and J by 0 bases, with 10 bases left in between. Germline loops: CDR1 SEHNR, CDR2 FQNEAQ (reference sequence). The CDR3 sequence is CASSPGIYQETQYF. The CDR3 DNA follows: TGTGCCAGCAGCCCCGGGATTTACCAAGAGACCCAGTACTTC.

This clonotype has only one observation. The chain recombines TRBV28 with TRBJ1-1; TRBD1 matches 7 bases. After removal of 2 bases from V and 7 bases from J, the junction contained 4 bases not matched to a gene. Germline lookup yields CDR1 MDHEN and CDR2 SYDVKM. This CDR3 region has 13 residues. CDR3 region: CASSLGQVVEAFF. For the CDR3, the DNA is TGTGCCAGCAGTTTAGGACAGGTAGTTGAAGCTTTCTTT.

This clonotype was seen a few times. This chain uses TRBV7-8 with TRBJ1-2; TRBD1 matches 9 bases. The V and J ends lost 7 bases and 6 bases, in that order; junction bases with no gene match: 18. This CDR3 comprises 17 residues. CDR1 and CDR2 (germline): SGHVS, FQNEAQ. In DNA, the CDR3 is TGTGCCAGCACCAAAACCTCCAAGTGGGGACAGGGTGATGGCTACACCTTC. It codes for CASTKTSKWGQGDGYTF.

The chain recombines TRBV29-1 with TRBJ2-1; the D call may be TRBD1 or TRBD2 (5 bases each). The end of the DNA is better explained by TRBJ2-7, so the J call may be wrong. Germline-derived CDR1 and CDR2 are SQVTM and ANQGSEA. The CDR3 runs to 15 residues. CDR3 amino acids: CSVERDHSSYNEQYF. DNA for the CDR3: TGCAGCGTTGAAAGGGACCATAGCTCCTACAATGAGCAGTACTTC.

The gene calls are TRBV27 and TRBJ2-4; D is ambiguous. Gene TRBJ2-7 matches the end of the DNA better, so the J call may be wrong. The V gene's germline CDR1 is MNHEY and CDR2 SMNVEV (reference sequence). The CDR3 totals 13 residues. Here the CDR3 reads CASSSTNWNEQYF. The CDR3 DNA reads as TGTGCCAGCAGTTCAACAAATTGGAACGAGCAGTACTTC.

This chain connects TRBV27 to TRBJ2-2; TRBD1 might be the D (6 bases). Germline V gene sequence: CDR1 MNHEY, CDR2 SMNVEV (reference sequence). Trimming cost V 7 bases and J 3 bases, with 21 bases left between them. The CDR3 loop spans 17 amino acids. The CDR3, as DNA: TGTGCCAGCAACAGGGCCCTTAGGGGCGCGGACACCGGGGAGCTGTTTTTT. Translation: CASNRALRGADTGELFF.